Included here is one T cell receptor (beta chain) sequence, with context. The antigen remains undetermined. Compared with germline, one end of the junction differs, possibly owing to a read error. A primer matching the constant region was used to make TCR beta cDNA from 500 to 650 ng of total RNA. It was through three nested multiplex PCR rounds of slightly modified ARM-PCR that TCR beta libraries arose. Investigators reported that the first two PCR rounds, at 10 cycles each, used TRBV1-TRBV30 forward primers with a C-beta reverse primer. TCRdb independently ran MiXCR on the multiplex PCR reads; one entry per CDR3 protein. The sample consists of roughly 30,000 distinct CDR3 sequences, 76% of them appearing once. The data originate from a study of tumor-infiltrating lymphocytes in primary liver carcinoma. Study findings and constraints: Lesser overlap characterized tumor-adjacent and tumor-blood pairs relative to tumor region pairs. Blood had a significantly lower top-250-clone fraction than tumors did (p = 0.039).

The study co-extracted DNA and RNA from roughly 20-30 mg of unsorted bulk tissue. Patients showed chronic HBV infection and an absence of prior treatment. Five separate regions were sampled from each tumor. The CDR3 contains 20 residues. Germline CDR1 SGHNT, CDR2 YYREEE (reference sequence). The chain has TRBV5-4 and TRBJ2-3; 11 bases align to TRBD2. The receptor's source is a man aged 40-50 years with primary liver carcinoma and hepatitis B virus infection. Material for sequencing was liver tumor tissue from sampling region 5. Subset meaning: tumor region T5, tumor centre. CDR3 DNA sequence: TGTGCCAGCAGCGTTCTGCGACTAGCGGGATGGATGACTAGCACAGATACGCTGTGTTTT. Protein sequence: CASSVLRLAGWMTSTDTLCF.